This T cell receptor (beta chain) emerged from a study of cytomegalovirus exposure and HLA in healthy donors. Findings of the study overall: Per published reports, the classifier diagnosed cytomegalovirus status with high specificity and sensitivity. A list of about 160 TCR beta chains associated with cytomegalovirus was given. When analyzed later, the rates of TCR association showed variation by HLA locus, with DRB1 the most and HLA-C the fewest.

Worth noting for this clone: Its antigen is not known.

The CDR3 runs 15 residues. Germline CDR1 and CDR2: SGHRS and YFSETQ. V dropped 4 bases and J dropped 3 bases, with 16 bases sitting between them. The PCR contained 60 Vbeta and 13 Jbeta primers. As handled by the study authors: Later reanalysis found 80 million or so unique TCR beta chains, around 10 million of them shared. Generated by immunoSEQ multiplex PCR, the TCRdb table keeps only in-frame clones and is missing some. For V, J and clone size, that table is used; D and trimming come from the DNA. The data hold nearly 110,000 clones, with around 80% observed a single time. Material for sequencing was PBMCs. This chain links TRBV5-1 with TRBJ1-2; TRBD1 might be the D (5 bases). This sequence originates from a man between 25 and 39 years old in good health and CMV-seropositive. Here the CDR3 DNA reads TGCGCCAGCAGCCCCCCGGGGGGAGAGGACTATGGCTACACCTTC. Residues: CASSPPGGEDYGYTF.